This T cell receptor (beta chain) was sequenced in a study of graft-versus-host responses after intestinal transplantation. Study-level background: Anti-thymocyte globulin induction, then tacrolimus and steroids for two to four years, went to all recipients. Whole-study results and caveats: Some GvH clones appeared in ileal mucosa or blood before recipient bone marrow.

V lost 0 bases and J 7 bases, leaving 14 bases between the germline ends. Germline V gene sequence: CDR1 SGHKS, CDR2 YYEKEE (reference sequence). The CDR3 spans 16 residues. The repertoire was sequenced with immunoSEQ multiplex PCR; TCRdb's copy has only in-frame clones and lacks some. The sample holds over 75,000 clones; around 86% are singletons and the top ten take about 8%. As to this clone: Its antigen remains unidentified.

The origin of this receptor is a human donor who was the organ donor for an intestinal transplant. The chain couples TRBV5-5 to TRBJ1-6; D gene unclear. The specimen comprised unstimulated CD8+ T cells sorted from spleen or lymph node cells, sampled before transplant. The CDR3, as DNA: TGTGCCAGCAGCTTGGCTAGGAGCAGTTTAAATTCACCCCTCCACTTT. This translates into CASSLARSSLNSPLHF. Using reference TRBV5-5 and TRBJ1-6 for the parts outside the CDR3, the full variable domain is DAGVTQSPTHLIKTRGQQVTLRCSPISGHKSVSWYQQVLGQGPQFIFQYYEKEERGRGNFPDRFSARQFPNYSSELNVNALLLGDSALYLCASSLARSSLNSPLHFGNGTRLTVT.